These 27 T cell receptor beta chains originate from one sample sequenced in a study of T cell repertoires in cytomegalovirus infection. TCRdb ran MiXCR on the reads and lists one entry per CDR3 protein. This sample has almost 550,000 distinct CDR3 sequences, with about 15% found just once. Sequenced input: CD8+ T cells from PBMCs. These receptors all come from a human donor in good health (CMV status not recorded). Some clones in this sample may be carry-over from other donors' samples.

The J gene is TRBJ2-3, the V gene TRBV15, with 8 positions matching TRBD1. The germline V gene encodes CDR1 LNHNV and CDR2 YYDKDF (reference sequence). The CDR3 length is 17 residues. Trimming at V came to 0 bases and at J to 6 bases, leaving 11 bases not matched to a gene. The CDR3 here is CATSREWGTGRSDTQYF. The CDR3, as DNA: TGTGCCACCAGCAGAGAGTGGGGGACAGGCCGTTCGGATACGCAGTATTTT.

This clonotype was counted many times. The chain recombines TRBV7-8 with TRBJ2-5; possible D gene TRBD1, 6 bases. Germline values: CDR1 SGHVS, CDR2 FQNEAQ. The CDR3 consists of 15 residues. Trimming removed 5 bases from V and 2 bases from J, with 15 bases in between. CDR3 region: CASSNMLGAQETQYF. Written as DNA, the CDR3 is TGTGCCAGCAGCAACATGCTGGGGGCACAAGAGACCCAGTACTTC.

This clonotype has a handful of counts. The genes are TRBV6-2 or TRBV6-3 and TRBJ1-5, with TRBD1 as a possible D gene (5 bases). Germline V gives CDR1 MNHEY, CDR2 SVGEGT. Trimming shortened V by 6 bases and J by 1 base, and 13 bases separated the two germline ends. This CDR3 has 15 amino acids. The CDR3 reads CASRRGRNSNQPQHF. In nucleotides, the CDR3 is TGTGCCAGCAGGAGGGGTAGAAACAGCAATCAGCCCCAGCATTTT.

The chain is built from TRBV4-1 and TRBJ1-2; D might be TRBD1 (5 bases). CDR1 is MGHRA, CDR2 YSYEKL, per germline. Trimming shortened V by 0 bases and J by 4 bases, and 9 bases separated the two germline ends. The CDR3 runs to 14 residues. The CDR3 loop is CASSQDIRAYGYTF. The DNA of the CDR3 is TGCGCCAGCAGCCAAGATATCAGGGCCTATGGCTACACCTTC.

The V gene is TRBV13, the J gene TRBJ2-1; 9 bases line up with TRBD2. The germline V gene encodes CDR1 PRHDT and CDR2 FYEKMQ (reference sequence). The trim removed 5 bases at V and 9 bases at J, leaving 8 bases unmatched. This CDR3 has 14 amino acids. CDR3 in DNA: TGTGCCAGCAGCAATAGCGGGAGAAGAGGTGAGCAGTTCTTC. It codes for CASSNSGRRGEQFF.

There are a few counts of this clonotype. This chain connects TRBV9 to TRBJ2-2, with TRBD1 matching over 8 bases. Unmatched junction bases numbered 8, after V lost 3 bases and J lost 1 base. The length of the CDR3 is 17 residues. The germline V gene encodes CDR1 SGDLS and CDR2 YYNGEE. The CDR3 DNA sequence: TGTGCCAGCAGCGCCAATACCGGGACAGGGAACACCGGGGAGCTGTTTTTT. This encodes CASSANTGTGNTGELFF.

This clonotype was observed a handful of times. The chain couples TRBV4-1 to TRBJ2-7; 8 bases line up with TRBD1. The CDR3 runs to 15 residues. Germline values: CDR1 MGHRA, CDR2 YSYEKL. Trimming removed 1 base from V and 2 bases from J; junction bases left unmatched: 4. The CDR3 here is CASSQAGGNTYEQYF. The CDR3 region has the DNA TGCGCCAGCAGCCAAGCAGGGGGCAACACCTACGAGCAGTACTTC.

The chain is built from TRBV3-1 and TRBJ1-5; D uncertain. Trimming pared 0 bases from V and 2 bases from J, leaving 11 bases between. Germline CDR1 is LGHDT and CDR2 is YNNKEL (reference sequence). There are 16 residues in the CDR3. CDR3 protein: CASSQDTPTGNQPQHF. CDR3 nucleotides: TGTGCCAGCAGCCAAGATACGCCAACGGGCAATCAGCCCCAGCATTTT.

Comment on this clonotype: A read error is possible here, since a much larger clone lies one base away. This chain links TRBV7-8 with TRBJ1-1, with no clear D. This CDR3 region has 12 residues. The germline gives CDR1 SGHVS, CDR2 FQNEAQ. The DNA for the CDR3 is TGTGTCAGCAGCTTAGGGCCGGGAGAAGCTTTCTTT. This translates into CVSSLGPGEAFF. The full variable domain, its missing parts supplied by reference TRBV7-8 and TRBJ1-1, is GAGVSQSPRYKVAKRGQDVALRCDPISGHVSLFWYQQALGQGPEFLTYFQNEAQLDKSGLPSDRFFAERPEGSVSTLKIQRTQQEDSAVYLCVSSLGPGEAFFGQGTRLTVV.

There are a few counts of this clonotype. The genes are TRBV27 and TRBJ2-5; TRBD1 or TRBD2 may be the D gene (5 bases each). Trimming stripped 6 bases from V and 1 base from J, with 12 bases between. Germline V lookup: CDR1 MNHEY, CDR2 SMNVEV (reference sequence). The CDR3 totals 14 residues. The CDR3 nucleotides read TGTGCCAGCAGCCCGGGACGGACCCAAGAGACCCAGTACTTC. Amino acids: CASSPGRTQETQYF.

This clonotype occurred once. The chain employs TRBV20-1 and TRBJ2-2; D is unclear. This CDR3 has 14 amino acids. Trimming left V 0 bases short and J 6 bases short, with 11 bases between. CDR1 is DFQATT and CDR2 is SNEGSKA in the germline V gene (reference sequence). The CDR3 is CSARDYVGSGELFF. DNA for the CDR3: TGCAGTGCTAGAGATTACGTGGGATCCGGGGAGCTGTTTTTT.

The J gene is TRBJ2-1, the V gene TRBV27; D is possibly TRBD1 (6 bases). Germline CDR1 MNHEY, CDR2 SMNVEV (reference sequence). The ends were cut back, 8 bases at V and 6 bases at J, with 11 bases in the middle. CDR3 length: 12 amino acids. CDR3 nucleotides: TGTGCCAGCGGCCCAGGGGTCAATGAGCAGTTCTTC. It encodes CASGPGVNEQFF.

At least ten counts were recorded for this clonotype. The V gene is TRBV10-3, the J gene TRBJ1-3; 8 positions agree with TRBD1. V shed 2 bases, J shed 2 bases, and the junction held 8 bases outside the gene matches. The CDR3 runs to 17 residues. The germline gives CDR1 ENHRY, CDR2 SYGVKD. The chain's CDR3 is CAISEPLLQGAGNTIYF. CDR3 coding DNA: TGTGCCATCAGTGAGCCTTTACTACAGGGGGCTGGAAACACCATATATTTT.

This chain links TRBV20-1 with TRBJ2-7; a weak D match, TRBD2 (6 bases). V lost 6 bases and J lost 7, with 16 bases in between. This CDR3 has 12 amino acids. Germline V gene sequence: CDR1 DFQATT, CDR2 SNEGSKA (reference sequence). CDR3 sequence: CSAPRPGGEQYF. CDR3 DNA: TGCAGTGCCCCCAGACCTGGAGGGGAGCAGTACTTC.

The sample holds a few counts of this clonotype. The rearrangement links TRBV9 to TRBJ2-1; D remains ambiguous. Germline V gene data show CDR1 as SGDLS and CDR2 as YYNGEE. V was pared by 4 bases and J by 8 bases, with 10 bases between. This CDR3 is built from 12 residues. CDR3 DNA: TGTGCCAGCAGCCCACCAGGCTATGAGCAGTTCTTC. Its protein is CASSPPGYEQFF. The variable domain in full, with the rest retrieved from reference TRBV9 and TRBJ2-1, is DSGVTQTPKHLITATGQRVTLRCSPRSGDLSVYWYQQSLDQGLQFLIQYYNGEERAKGNILERFSAQQFPDLHSELNLSSLELGDSALYFCASSPPGYEQFFGPGTRLTVL.

This clonotype was counted many times. The rearrangement uses TRBV7-3 and TRBJ1-3, with a possible D match to TRBD1 (5 bases). V was trimmed by 4 bases and J by 1 base, leaving 8 bases between them. Germline CDR1 SGHTA, CDR2 FQGTGA. The CDR3 consists of 14 residues. As DNA, the CDR3 is TGTGCCAGCAGCTCGACAGCTTCTGGAAACACCATATATTTT. Protein product: CASSSTASGNTIYF.

The V gene is TRBV6-5, the J gene TRBJ1-4; D is unclear. The CDR3 sequence is 15 residues long. Germline V gives CDR1 MNHEY, CDR2 SVGAGI. V gave up 0 bases and J gave up 8 bases, with 13 bases separating them. The CDR3: CASSYSPAFGEKLFF. DNA for the CDR3: TGTGCCAGCAGTTACTCGCCGGCCTTTGGAGAAAAACTGTTTTTT.

Concerning this clonotype itself: The junction departs from the called germline gene at one end, perhaps through a read error. CDR3 coding DNA: TGTGCCACCCAACACTGGGGGCCACTAGGGGCGTACAATGAGCAGTTATTC. Its translation: CATQHWGPLGAYNEQLF. This chain uses TRBV24-1 with TRBJ2-1; tentatively, D is TRBD1 (6 bases). The CDR3 is made up of 17 amino acids. Germline loops: CDR1 KGHDR, CDR2 SFDVKD.

The chain couples TRBV6-6 to TRBJ2-7; D is perhaps TRBD1 (5 bases). The germline V gene encodes CDR1 MNHNY and CDR2 SVGAGI (reference sequence). The CDR3 sequence is 14 residues long. The V and J ends lost 6 bases and 5 bases respectively, with 17 bases between them. CDR3 coding DNA: TGTGCCAGCAGCTCCGGGCACAGGTTAGACGAGCAGTACTTC. This translates into CASSSGHRLDEQYF.

The chain combines TRBV19 with TRBJ2-3; TRBD2 matches at 10 bases. The CDR3 covers 19 residues. CDR1 LNHDA and CDR2 SQIVND come from the germline V gene (reference sequence). V shed 1 base, J shed 2 bases, and the junction held 12 bases outside the gene matches. Here the CDR3 reads CASSIGLAGTTANTDTQYF. CDR3 nucleotide sequence: TGTGCCAGTAGTATAGGACTAGCGGGCACCACGGCAAACACAGATACGCAGTATTTT.

This clonotype was found many times. In DNA, the CDR3 is TGTGCCAGCAGGCCCAGGGGGGGGTACTACAATGAGCAGTTCTTC. It yields the protein CASRPRGGYYNEQFF. The V and J genes are TRBV12-3 or TRBV12-4 and TRBJ2-1; D is possibly TRBD1 or TRBD2 (7 bases each). Trimming took off 6 bases at V and 3 bases at J, with 15 bases between the two ends. The CDR3 loop spans 15 amino acids.

This chain uses TRBV28 with TRBJ2-7; a weak D match, TRBD1 (5 bases). Germline CDR1 reads MDHEN; CDR2 reads SYDVKM. V dropped 4 bases and J dropped 4 bases, with 20 bases sitting between them. The CDR3 runs 16 residues. The CDR3 DNA follows: TGTGCCAGCAGTTCCACTCTCCAGGGTGTAGGGTACGAGCAGTACTTC. Amino acids: CASSSTLQGVGYEQYF. Using reference TRBV28 and TRBJ2-7 for the parts outside the CDR3, the full variable domain is DVKVTQSSRYLVKRTGEKVFLECVQDMDHENMFWYRQDPGLGLRLIYFSYDVKMKEKGDIPEGYSVSREKKERFSLILESASTNQTSMYLCASSSTLQGVGYEQYFGPGTRLTVT.

Ten or more counts support this clonotype. The genes are TRBV19 and TRBJ2-1; 11 bases line up with TRBD2. Germline CDR1 is LNHDA and CDR2 is SQIVND (reference sequence). The V and J ends lost 7 bases and 2 bases, in that order; junction bases with no gene match: 13. The CDR3 extends over 18 amino acids. The CDR3 nucleotides are TGTGCCAGTAAAGCTGTGACTAGCGGGACCCTACCCTACAATGAGCAGTTCTTC. Its translation: CASKAVTSGTLPYNEQFF.

Note on this clonotype: A much larger clonotype is one base distant, so this may be a read error. Because it lacks the conserved phenylalanine or tryptophan at the end, this CDR3 is likely a read error. The genes are TRBV28 and TRBJ2-3; 7 nucleotides line up with TRBD1. The J segment lost 5 bases and the V segment lost 5 bases, leaving 7 bases of the junction unmatched. Germline CDR1 and CDR2: MDHEN and SYDVKM. The CDR3 is 14 amino acids. CDR3 sequence: CASSRPRDRDTQYY. In DNA form, the CDR3 reads TGTGCCAGCAGTCGCCCCCGGGACAGAGATACGCAGTATTAT.

This clonotype was seen ten or more times. The chain couples TRBV4-1 to TRBJ2-7; 8 bases fit TRBD2. With V trimmed by 1 base and J by 1 base, 6 bases remained unmatched. The CDR3 spans 16 residues. Germline CDR1 reads MGHRA; CDR2 reads YSYEKL. Written as DNA, the CDR3 is TGCGCCAGCAGCCAAGTATCAAGCGGGGGATCCTACGAGCAGTACTTC. Protein product: CASSQVSSGGSYEQYF.

This clonotype was observed many times. In nucleotides, the CDR3 is TGTGCCAGCAGTTTCTGGGGTGAATTCGCTGAAGCTTTCTTT. This gives the protein CASSFWGEFAEAFF. The rearrangement links TRBV27 to TRBJ1-1; no firm D call. The CDR3 is 14 amino acids. V dropped 3 bases and J dropped 6 bases, with 14 bases sitting between them. Germline values: CDR1 MNHEY, CDR2 SMNVEV (reference sequence).

On this clonotype: The junction shows a germline mismatch at one end, possibly a read error. The chain carries TRBV7-6 and TRBJ1-2; TRBD1 matches at 8 bases. The CDR3 runs to 18 residues. The germline V gene has CDR1 SGHVS and CDR2 FNYEAQ. The chain's CDR3 is CASSDIKGDRTSIYGYHF. In nucleotides, the CDR3 is TGTGCCAGCAGCGACATAAAAGGGGACAGGACATCGATCTATGGCTACCACTTC.